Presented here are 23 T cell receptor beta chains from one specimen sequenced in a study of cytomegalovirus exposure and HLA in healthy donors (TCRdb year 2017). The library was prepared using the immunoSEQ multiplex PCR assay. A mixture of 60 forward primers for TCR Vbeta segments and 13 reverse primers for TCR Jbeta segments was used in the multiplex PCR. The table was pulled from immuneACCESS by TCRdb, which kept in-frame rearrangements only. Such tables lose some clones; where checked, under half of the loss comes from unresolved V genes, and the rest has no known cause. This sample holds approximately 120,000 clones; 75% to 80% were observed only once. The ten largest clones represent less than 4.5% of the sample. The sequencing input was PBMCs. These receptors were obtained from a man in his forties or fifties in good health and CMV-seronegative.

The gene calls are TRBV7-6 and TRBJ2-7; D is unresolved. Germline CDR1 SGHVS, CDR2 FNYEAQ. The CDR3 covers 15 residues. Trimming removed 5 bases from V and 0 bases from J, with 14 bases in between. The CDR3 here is CASSRTAASSYEQYF. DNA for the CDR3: TGTGCCAGCAGCCGTACGGCAGCGAGCTCCTACGAGCAGTACTTC.

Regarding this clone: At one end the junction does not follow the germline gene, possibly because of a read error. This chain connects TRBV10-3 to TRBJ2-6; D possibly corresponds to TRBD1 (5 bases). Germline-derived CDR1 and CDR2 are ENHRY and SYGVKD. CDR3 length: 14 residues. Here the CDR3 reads CAISWDPGANGLTF. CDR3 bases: TGTGCCATCTCTTGGGATCCTGGGGCCAACGGCCTGACTTTC.

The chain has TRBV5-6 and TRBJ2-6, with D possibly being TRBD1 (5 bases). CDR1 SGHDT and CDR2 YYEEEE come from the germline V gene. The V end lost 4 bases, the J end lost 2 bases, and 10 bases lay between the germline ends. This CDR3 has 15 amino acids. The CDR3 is CASSPPGTGANVLTF. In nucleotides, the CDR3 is TGTGCCAGCAGCCCACCAGGGACTGGGGCCAACGTCCTGACTTTC.

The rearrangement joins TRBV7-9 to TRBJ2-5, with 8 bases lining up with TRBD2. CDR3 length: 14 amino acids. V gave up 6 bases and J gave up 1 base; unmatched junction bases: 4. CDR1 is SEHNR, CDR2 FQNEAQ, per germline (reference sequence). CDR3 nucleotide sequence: TGTGCCAGCAGTCGCGGGGGGCCCCAAGAGACCCAGTACTTC. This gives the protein CASSRGGPQETQYF. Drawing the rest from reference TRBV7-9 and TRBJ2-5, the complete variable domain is DTGVSQNPRHKITKRGQNVTFRCDPISEHNRLYWYRQTLGQGPEFLTYFQNEAQLEKSRLLSDRFSAERPKGSFSTLEIQRTEQGDSAMYLCASSRGGPQETQYFGPGTRLLVL.

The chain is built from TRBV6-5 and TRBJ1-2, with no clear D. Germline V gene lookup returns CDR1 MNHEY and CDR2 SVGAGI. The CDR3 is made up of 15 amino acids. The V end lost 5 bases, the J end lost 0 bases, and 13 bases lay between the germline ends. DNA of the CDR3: TGTGCCAGCAGTGGCCACAGCAACACTAACTATGGCTACACCTTC. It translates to CASSGHSNTNYGYTF.

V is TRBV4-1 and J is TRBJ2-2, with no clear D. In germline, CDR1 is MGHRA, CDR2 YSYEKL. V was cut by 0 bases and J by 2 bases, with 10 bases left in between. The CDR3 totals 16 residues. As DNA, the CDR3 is TGCGCCAGCAGCCAAGATGTTACATTCAACACCGGGGAGCTGTTTTTT. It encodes CASSQDVTFNTGELFF.

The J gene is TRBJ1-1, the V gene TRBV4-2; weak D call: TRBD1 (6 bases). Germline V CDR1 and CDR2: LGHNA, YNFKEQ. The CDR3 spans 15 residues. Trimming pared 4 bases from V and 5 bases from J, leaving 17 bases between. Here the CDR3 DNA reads TGTGCCAGCAGCCCAACCGGGACACAGGCAACTGAAGCTTTCTTT. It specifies CASSPTGTQATEAFF.

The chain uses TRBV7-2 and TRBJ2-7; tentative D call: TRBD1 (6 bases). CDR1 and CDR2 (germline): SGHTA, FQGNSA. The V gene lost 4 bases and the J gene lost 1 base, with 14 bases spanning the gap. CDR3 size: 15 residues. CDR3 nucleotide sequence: TGTGCCAGCAGCTCCCGGACAGATCCTTCCTACGAGCAGTACTTC. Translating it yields CASSSRTDPSYEQYF.

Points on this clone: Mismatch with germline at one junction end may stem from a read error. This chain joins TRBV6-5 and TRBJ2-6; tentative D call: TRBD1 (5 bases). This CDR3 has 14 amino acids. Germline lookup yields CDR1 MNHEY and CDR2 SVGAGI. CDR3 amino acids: CASSSVSGANGLTF. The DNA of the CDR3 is TGTGCCAGCAGTTCCGTTTCTGGGGCCAACGGCCTGACTTTC.

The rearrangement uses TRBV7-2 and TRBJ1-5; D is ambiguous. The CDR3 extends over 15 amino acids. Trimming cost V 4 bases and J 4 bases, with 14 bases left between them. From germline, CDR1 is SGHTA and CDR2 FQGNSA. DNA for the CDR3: TGTGCCAGCAGCTCCTCAGGTAACCCGAATCAGCCCCAGCATTTT. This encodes CASSSSGNPNQPQHF.

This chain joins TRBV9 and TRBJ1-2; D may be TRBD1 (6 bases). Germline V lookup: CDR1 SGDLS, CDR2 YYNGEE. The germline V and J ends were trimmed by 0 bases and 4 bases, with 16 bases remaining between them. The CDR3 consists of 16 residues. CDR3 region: CASSVVGGAAPYGYTF. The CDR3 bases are TGTGCCAGCAGCGTAGTGGGGGGGGCAGCCCCCTATGGCTACACCTTC.

CDR3: CASSMGHRGEQFF. In DNA, the CDR3 is TGTGCCAGTAGTATGGGCCATCGGGGGGAGCAGTTCTTC. The chain has TRBV19 and TRBJ2-1; tentative D call: TRBD2 (6 bases). V dropped 3 bases and J dropped 10 bases, with 13 bases sitting between them. Germline CDR1 and CDR2: LNHDA and SQIVND (reference sequence). The CDR3 contains 13 residues.

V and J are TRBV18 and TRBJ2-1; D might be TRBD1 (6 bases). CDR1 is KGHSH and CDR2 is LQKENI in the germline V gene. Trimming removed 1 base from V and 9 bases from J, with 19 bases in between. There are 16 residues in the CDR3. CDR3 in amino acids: CASSPLYGRGSGEQFF. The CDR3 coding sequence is TGTGCCAGCTCACCACTTTATGGCAGGGGCAGTGGTGAGCAGTTCTTC.

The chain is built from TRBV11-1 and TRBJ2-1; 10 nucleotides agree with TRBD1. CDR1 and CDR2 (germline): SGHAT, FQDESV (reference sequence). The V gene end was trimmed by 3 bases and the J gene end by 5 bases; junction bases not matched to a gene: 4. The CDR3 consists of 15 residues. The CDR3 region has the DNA TGTGCCAGCAGCTTGGGGACAGGGGATAACAATGAGCAGTTCTTC. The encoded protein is CASSLGTGDNNEQFF. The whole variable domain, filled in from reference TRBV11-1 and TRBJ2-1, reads EAEVAQSPRYKITEKSQAVAFWCDPISGHATLYWYRQILGQGPELLVQFQDESVVDDSQLPKDRFSAERLKGVDSTLKIQPAELGDSAMYLCASSLGTGDNNEQFFGPGTRLTVL.

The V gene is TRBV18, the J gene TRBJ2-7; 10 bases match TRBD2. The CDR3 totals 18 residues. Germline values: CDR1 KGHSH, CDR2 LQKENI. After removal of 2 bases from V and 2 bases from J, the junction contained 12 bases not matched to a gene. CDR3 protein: CASSPLVAGGLGAYEQYF. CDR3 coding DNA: TGTGCCAGCTCACCATTGGTAGCGGGGGGCCTAGGCGCCTACGAGCAGTACTTC. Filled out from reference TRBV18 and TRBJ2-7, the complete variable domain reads NAGVMQNPRHLVRRRGQEARLRCSPMKGHSHVYWYRQLPEEGLKFMVYLQKENIIDESGMPKERFSAEFPKEGPSILRIQQVVRGDSAAYFCASSPLVAGGLGAYEQYFGPGTRLTVT.

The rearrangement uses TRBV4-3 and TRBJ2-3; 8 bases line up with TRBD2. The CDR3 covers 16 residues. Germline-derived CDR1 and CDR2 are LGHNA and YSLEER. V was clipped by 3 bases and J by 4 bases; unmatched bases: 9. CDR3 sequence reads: CASSQGLSGKSDTQYF. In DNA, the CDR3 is TGCGCCAGCAGCCAGGGACTTAGCGGGAAGTCAGATACGCAGTATTTT.

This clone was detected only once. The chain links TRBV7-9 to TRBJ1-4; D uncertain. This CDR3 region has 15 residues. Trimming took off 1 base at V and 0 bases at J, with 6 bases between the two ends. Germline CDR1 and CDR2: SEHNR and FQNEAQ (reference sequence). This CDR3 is CASSLVRSTNEKLFF. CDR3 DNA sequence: TGTGCCAGCAGCTTAGTACGGTCAACTAATGAAAAACTGTTTTTT.

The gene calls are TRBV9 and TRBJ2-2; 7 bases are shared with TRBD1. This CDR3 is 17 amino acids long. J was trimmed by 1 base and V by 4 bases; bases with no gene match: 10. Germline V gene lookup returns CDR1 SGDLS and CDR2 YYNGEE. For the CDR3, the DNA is TGTGCCAGCAGCACAATACAGGGGATGCTGAACACCGGGGAGCTGTTTTTT. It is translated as CASSTIQGMLNTGELFF.

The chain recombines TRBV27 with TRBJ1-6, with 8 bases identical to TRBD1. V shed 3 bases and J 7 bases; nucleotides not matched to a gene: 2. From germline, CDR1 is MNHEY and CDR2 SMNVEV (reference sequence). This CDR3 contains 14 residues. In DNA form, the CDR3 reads TGTGCCAGCAGTTTGGACAGGGTAAATTCACCCCTCCACTTT. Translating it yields CASSLDRVNSPLHF.

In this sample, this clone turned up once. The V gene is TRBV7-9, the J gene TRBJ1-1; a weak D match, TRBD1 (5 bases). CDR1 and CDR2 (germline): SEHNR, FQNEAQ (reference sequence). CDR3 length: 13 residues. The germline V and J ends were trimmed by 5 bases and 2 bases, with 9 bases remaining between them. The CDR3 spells CASSDQGNTEAFF. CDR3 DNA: TGTGCCAGCAGCGATCAGGGAAACACTGAAGCTTTCTTT.

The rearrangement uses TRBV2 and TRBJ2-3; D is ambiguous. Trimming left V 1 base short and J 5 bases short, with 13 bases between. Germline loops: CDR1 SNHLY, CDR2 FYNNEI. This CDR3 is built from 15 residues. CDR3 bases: TGTGCCAGCAGTGAAGGACTGACGGAACTAGATACGCAGTATTTT. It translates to CASSEGLTELDTQYF.

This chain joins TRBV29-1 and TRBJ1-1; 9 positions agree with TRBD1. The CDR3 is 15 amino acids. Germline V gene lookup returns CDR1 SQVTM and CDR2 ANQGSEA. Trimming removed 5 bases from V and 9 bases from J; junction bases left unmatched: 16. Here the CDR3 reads CSVKGSSRDRVKAFF. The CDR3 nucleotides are TGCAGCGTTAAAGGGTCCTCCCGGGACAGGGTAAAAGCTTTCTTT.

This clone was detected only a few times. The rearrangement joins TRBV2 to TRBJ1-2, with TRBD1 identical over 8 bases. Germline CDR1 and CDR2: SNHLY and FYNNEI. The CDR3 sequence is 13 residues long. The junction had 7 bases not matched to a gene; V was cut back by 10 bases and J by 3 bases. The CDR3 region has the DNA TGTGCCACCATGGACAGGGACGACTATGGCTACACCTTC. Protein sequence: CATMDRDDYGYTF.